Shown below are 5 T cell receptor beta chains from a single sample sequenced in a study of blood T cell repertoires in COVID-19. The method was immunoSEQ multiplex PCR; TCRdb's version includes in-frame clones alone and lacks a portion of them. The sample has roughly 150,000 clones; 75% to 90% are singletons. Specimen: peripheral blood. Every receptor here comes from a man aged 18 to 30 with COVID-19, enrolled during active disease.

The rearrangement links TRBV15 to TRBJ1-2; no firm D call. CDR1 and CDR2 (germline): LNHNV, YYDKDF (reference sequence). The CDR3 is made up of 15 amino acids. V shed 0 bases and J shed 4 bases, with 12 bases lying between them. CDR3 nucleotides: TGTGCCACCAGCAGAGATGTGGAGGGAATCTATGGCTACACCTTC. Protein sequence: CATSRDVEGIYGYTF.

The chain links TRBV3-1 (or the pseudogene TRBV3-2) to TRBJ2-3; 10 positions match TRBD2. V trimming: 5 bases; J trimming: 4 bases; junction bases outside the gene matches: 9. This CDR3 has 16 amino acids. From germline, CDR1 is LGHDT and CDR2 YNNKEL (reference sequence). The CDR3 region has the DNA TGTGCCAGCAGCACTATAAGGACTAGCGGACCAGATACGCAGTATTTT. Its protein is CASSTIRTSGPDTQYF.

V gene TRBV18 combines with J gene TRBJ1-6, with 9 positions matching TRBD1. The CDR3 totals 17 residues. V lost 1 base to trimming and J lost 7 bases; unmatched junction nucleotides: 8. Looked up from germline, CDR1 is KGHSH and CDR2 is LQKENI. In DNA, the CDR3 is TGTGCCAGCTCACCACGGGGACAGGGTGGCTTAAATTCACCCCTCCACTTT. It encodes CASSPRGQGGLNSPLHF. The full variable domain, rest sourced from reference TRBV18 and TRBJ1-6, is NAGVMQNPRHLVRRRGQEARLRCSPMKGHSHVYWYRQLPEEGLKFMVYLQKENIIDESGMPKERFSAEFPKEGPSILRIQQVVRGDSAAYFCASSPRGQGGLNSPLHFGNGTRLTVT.

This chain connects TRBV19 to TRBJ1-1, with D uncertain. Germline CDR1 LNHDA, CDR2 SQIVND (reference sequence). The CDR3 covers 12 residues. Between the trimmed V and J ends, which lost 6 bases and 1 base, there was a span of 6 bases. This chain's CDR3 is CASRTGNTEAFF. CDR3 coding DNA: TGTGCCAGTAGAACGGGGAACACTGAAGCTTTCTTT.

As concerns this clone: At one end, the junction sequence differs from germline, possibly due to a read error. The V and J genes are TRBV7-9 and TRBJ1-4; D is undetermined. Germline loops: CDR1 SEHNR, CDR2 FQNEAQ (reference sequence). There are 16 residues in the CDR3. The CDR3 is CASSLASELTNEKLLF. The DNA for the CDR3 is TGTGCCAGCAGCTTAGCGTCCGAGCTAACTAATGAAAAACTGCTTTTT.